These 27 T cell receptor beta chains share one sample of origin, sequenced in a study of cytomegalovirus exposure and HLA in healthy donors. The PCR ran on 60 Vbeta and 13 Jbeta primers. Profiling relied on immunoSEQ multiplex PCR, and the TCRdb table lists in-frame clones only, not all of them. The sample lists 55,000 to 70,000 clones; approximately 80% were seen once. Sequencing used PBMCs. These receptors all come from a human donor in good health.

The chain employs TRBV4-1 and TRBJ2-2, with 8 bases that match TRBD2. The J segment lost 2 bases and the V segment lost 1 base, leaving 6 bases of the junction unmatched. The CDR3 has 17 residues. CDR1 and CDR2 from the germline V gene are MGHRA and YSYEKL. CDR3 nucleotide sequence: TGCGCCAGCAGCCAAGCGGGGGGGCTATTTAACACCGGGGAGCTGTTTTTT. Protein: CASSQAGGLFNTGELFF.

DNA of the CDR3: TGTGCCAGCAGTTCCCGCAGGGGTAGTGGCTACACCGGGGAGCTGTTTTTT. It yields the protein CASSSRRGSGYTGELFF. The chain couples TRBV27 to TRBJ2-2; TRBD1 might be the D (6 bases). V lost 4 bases, J lost 3 bases, and 18 bases lay in between. The germline gives CDR1 MNHEY, CDR2 SMNVEV (reference sequence). There are 17 residues in the CDR3.

The V gene is TRBV5-1, the J gene TRBJ1-3, with a possible D match to TRBD1 (5 bases). V lost 4 bases and J 0 bases, leaving 11 bases between the germline ends. This CDR3 comprises 15 residues. Germline assignment: CDR1 SGHRS and CDR2 YFSETQ. CDR3 nucleotide sequence: TGCGCCAGCAGCCCTCGACAGAGCTCTGGAAACACCATATATTTT. This encodes CASSPRQSSGNTIYF.

The V call is TRBV5-1, the J call TRBJ1-2; perhaps TRBD1 as D (6 bases). Germline lookup yields CDR1 SGHRS and CDR2 YFSETQ. The CDR3 extends over 12 amino acids. Trimming shortened V by 3 bases and J by 7 bases, and 10 bases separated the two germline ends. DNA of the CDR3: TGCGCCAGCAGCTATAGGGGGACTGGCTACACCTTC. Protein product: CASSYRGTGYTF.

Only a few counts were recorded for this clone. The gene calls are TRBV9 and TRBJ2-3; TRBD1 aligns across 12 bases. This CDR3 is built from 16 residues. Germline trimming cut 4 bases from V and 4 bases from J; bases unmatched to any gene: 7. Germline V gives CDR1 SGDLS, CDR2 YYNGEE. The CDR3: CASSPRDRGRADTQYF. The DNA of the CDR3 is TGTGCCAGCAGCCCCAGGGACAGGGGGCGGGCAGATACGCAGTATTTT.

This chain uses TRBV28 with TRBJ2-7, with 10 nucleotides matching TRBD1. This CDR3 spans 15 amino acids. The germline gives CDR1 MDHEN, CDR2 SYDVKM. V shed 4 bases and J 2 bases; nucleotides not matched to a gene: 5. CDR3 in amino acids: CASSSPGTGAYEQYF. In DNA, the CDR3 is TGTGCCAGCAGTTCTCCCGGGACAGGGGCCTACGAGCAGTACTTC.

The rearrangement joins TRBV7-2 to TRBJ2-5, with 7 nucleotides matching TRBD2. The junction had 11 bases not matched to a gene; V was cut back by 3 bases and J by 4 bases. The germline V gene encodes CDR1 SGHTA and CDR2 FQGNSA. The CDR3 runs to 16 residues. The CDR3 here is CASSLVGGSVGETQYF. CDR3 DNA sequence: TGTGCCAGCAGCTTGGTAGGCGGGAGTGTAGGAGAGACCCAGTACTTC.

This clone has just one count. The rearrangement uses TRBV4-1 and TRBJ2-5; 11 bases match TRBD1. Germline assignment: CDR1 MGHRA and CDR2 YSYEKL. The CDR3 has 15 amino acids. V lost 1 base, J lost 5 bases, and 3 bases stayed unmatched. The CDR3 nucleotides read TGCGCCAGCAGCCAAGGGACAGGGGGCAAGGAGACCCAGTACTTC. Protein sequence: CASSQGTGGKETQYF.

This clone was found a few times. The rearrangement links TRBV10-1 to TRBJ2-7, with D perhaps matching TRBD2 (5 bases). V gave up 3 bases and J gave up 3 bases, with 18 bases separating them. Germline V gene sequence: CDR1 WNHNN, CDR2 SYGVQD (reference sequence). This CDR3 is 16 amino acids long. The CDR3 sequence: CASSDHYEGSGYEQYF. The CDR3 DNA is TGCGCCAGCAGTGATCACTATGAGGGATCGGGCTACGAGCAGTACTTC.

This chain uses TRBV7-2 with TRBJ1-4; the D is unclear. V was pared by 0 bases and J by 5 bases, with 10 bases between. The CDR3 extends over 15 amino acids. The germline V gene encodes CDR1 SGHTA and CDR2 FQGNSA. CDR3 bases: TGTGCCAGCAGCTTAGCGCACAGATTCAATGAAAAACTGTTTTTT. Translating it yields CASSLAHRFNEKLFF.

In this sample, this clone turned up once. The chain has TRBV19 and TRBJ1-1; D perhaps matches TRBD1 (5 bases). The CDR3 is 13 amino acids. The germline V gene encodes CDR1 LNHDA and CDR2 SQIVND (reference sequence). Trimming took off 7 bases at V and 2 bases at J, with 11 bases between the two ends. CDR3 in amino acids: CASTPRTNTEAFF. The CDR3 nucleotides are TGTGCCAGTACCCCTCGGACAAACACTGAAGCTTTCTTT.

V and J are TRBV4-3 and TRBJ2-7; D perhaps matches TRBD2 (6 bases). This CDR3 is 17 amino acids long. Germline lookup yields CDR1 LGHNA and CDR2 YSLEER. V dropped 0 bases and J dropped 2 bases, with 17 bases sitting between them. The chain's CDR3 is CASSQEVAGWAPYEQYF. CDR3 DNA: TGCGCCAGCAGCCAAGAGGTCGCGGGATGGGCCCCCTACGAGCAGTACTTC.

CDR3 sequence reads: CASSLGPEYGYTF. The CDR3 DNA reads as TGTGCCAGCAGCTTAGGTCCAGAATATGGCTACACCTTC. The chain uses TRBV7-2 and TRBJ1-2, with D hard to call. The CDR3 spans 13 residues. V was pared by 1 base and J by 5 bases, with 8 bases between. CDR1 is SGHTA, CDR2 FQGNSA, per germline.

The chain carries TRBV7-3 and TRBJ2-7; 9 nucleotides line up with TRBD1. This CDR3 comprises 13 residues. Trimming took 5 bases from V and 3 from J; bases not matched to a gene: 2. Germline V gene data show CDR1 as SGHTA and CDR2 as FQGTGA. This chain's CDR3 is CASSMGQGYEQYF. The CDR3 DNA reads as TGTGCCAGCAGCATGGGACAGGGCTACGAGCAGTACTTC.

J is TRBJ2-3 and V is TRBV7-2; 9 positions match TRBD2. Germline V gene lookup returns CDR1 SGHTA and CDR2 FQGNSA. This CDR3 has 16 residues. Germline trimming cut 5 bases from V and 0 bases from J; bases unmatched to any gene: 6. CDR3 protein: CASSTTSGSSTDTQYF. The CDR3 DNA sequence: TGTGCCAGCAGCACGACTAGCGGATCTAGCACAGATACGCAGTATTTT.

The sample holds one count of this clone. CDR3 protein: CAARASGQETQYF. The CDR3 bases are TGTGCCGCCCGGGCCAGCGGCCAAGAGACCCAGTACTTC. The chain uses TRBV7-2 and TRBJ2-5; TRBD2 might be the D (5 bases). The CDR3 is 13 amino acids. With 11 bases removed from V and 1 base from J, the gap between germline ends came to 14 bases. Germline values: CDR1 SGHTA, CDR2 FQGNSA.

Only a few counts were recorded for this clone. The J gene is TRBJ2-3, the V gene TRBV6-5, with 8 bases identical to TRBD2. Germline CDR1 reads MNHEY; CDR2 reads SVGAGI. The junction had 7 bases not matched to a gene; V was cut back by 10 bases and J by 1 base. This CDR3 has 14 residues. CDR3 bases: TGTGCCACTCGACTAGCGACCCGCACAGATACGCAGTATTTT. Translating it yields CATRLATRTDTQYF.

This clone was observed a handful of times. This rearrangement joins TRBV28 to TRBJ2-3; TRBD2 aligns across 9 bases. The CDR3 has 17 amino acids. Germline CDR1 is MDHEN and CDR2 is SYDVKM. V lost 3 bases to trimming and J lost 2 bases; unmatched junction nucleotides: 9. For the CDR3, the DNA is TGTGCCAGCAGTTTCGTCGGGCTAGCGGGACCCACAGATACGCAGTATTTT. Its protein is CASSFVGLAGPTDTQYF.

This chain joins TRBV5-1 and TRBJ2-3; 9 bases are a match to TRBD1. CDR1 is SGHRS and CDR2 is YFSETQ in the germline V gene. The CDR3 has 16 residues. V lost 4 bases, J lost 3 bases, and 9 bases stayed unmatched. The CDR3 nucleotides read TGCGCCAGCAGCAAAACAGGGGGCGCGGGGACAGATACGCAGTATTTT. It yields the protein CASSKTGGAGTDTQYF.

Notes on this clone: Compared with germline, one end of the junction differs, possibly owing to a read error. The gene calls are TRBV7-9 and TRBJ1-1, with a weak D call TRBD1 (6 bases). Looked up from germline, CDR1 is SEHNR and CDR2 is FQNEAQ (reference sequence). This CDR3 is built from 12 residues. The CDR3 DNA reads TGTTCCAGCAGCTTAGACAGGCTCCAAACTTTCTTT. Encoded protein: CSSSLDRLQTFF. Full variable domain (missing parts from reference TRBV7-9 and TRBJ1-1): DTGVSQNPRHKITKRGQNVTFRCDPISEHNRLYWYRQTLGQGPEFLTYFQNEAQLEKSRLLSDRFSAERPKGSFSTLEIQRTEQGDSAMYLCSSSLDRLQTFFGQGTRLTVV.

The chain joins TRBV7-2 to TRBJ1-2, with TRBD1 matching 7 bases. With 5 bases clipped from V and 4 bases from J, the junction kept 7 bases outside the gene matches. Germline CDR1 reads SGHTA; CDR2 reads FQGNSA. The CDR3 length is 14 residues. The CDR3 nucleotides read TGTGCCAGCAGCCCCGATTCAGGGGGCTATGGCTACACCTTC. Translating gives CASSPDSGGYGYTF.

The chain has TRBV7-9 and TRBJ2-5, with TRBD1 identical over 8 bases. The V segment lost 2 bases and the J segment 1 base; nucleotides outside the gene matches: 6. Germline CDR1 is SEHNR and CDR2 is FQNEAQ (reference sequence). The CDR3 length is 16 residues. CDR3 region: CASSLRTGTTQETQYF. CDR3 bases: TGTGCCAGCAGCTTAAGGACAGGGACCACCCAAGAGACCCAGTACTTC.

The chain recombines TRBV2 with TRBJ2-1; the match to TRBD2 covers 9 bases. The length of the CDR3 is 17 residues. The V gene end was trimmed by 6 bases and the J gene end by 5 bases; junction bases not matched to a gene: 14. Germline lookup yields CDR1 SNHLY and CDR2 FYNNEI. The CDR3 sequence: CASSHQPREGPHNEQFF. The CDR3 DNA sequence: TGTGCCAGCAGCCACCAACCGCGGGAGGGCCCCCACAATGAGCAGTTCTTC.

Notes on this clone: The junction departs from germline at one end; a sequencing error may be responsible. The chain joins TRBV7-9 to TRBJ2-2; weak D call: TRBD1 (6 bases). The CDR3 spans 14 residues. Per the germline V gene, CDR1 is SEHNR and CDR2 is FQNEAQ (reference sequence). CDR3 loop: CSSSLAGDTGELFF. The CDR3 DNA follows: TGTTCCAGCAGCTTAGCAGGGGACACCGGGGAGCTGTTTTTT.

This chain links TRBV11-3 with TRBJ2-1; 8 bases map to TRBD1. The V gene end was trimmed by 4 bases and the J gene end by 1 base; junction bases not matched to a gene: 9. The CDR3 has 17 amino acids. The germline V gene has CDR1 SGHNT and CDR2 YENEEA. This CDR3 is CASSSTDRGPSYNEQFF. CDR3 sequence (DNA): TGTGCCAGCAGCTCCACAGACAGGGGCCCTTCCTACAATGAGCAGTTCTTC. The whole variable domain, filled in from reference TRBV11-3 and TRBJ2-1, reads EAGVVQSPRYKIIEKKQPVAFWCNPISGHNTLYWYLQNLGQGPELLIRYENEEAVDDSQLPKDRFSAERLKGVDSTLKIQPAELGDSAVYLCASSSTDRGPSYNEQFFGPGTRLTVL.

About this clone: At one end the junction does not follow the germline gene, possibly because of a read error. The rearrangement uses TRBV7-9 and TRBJ1-5; tentatively, D is TRBD1 (5 bases). This CDR3 has 13 residues. The V gene's germline CDR1 is SEHNR and CDR2 FQNEAQ (reference sequence). CDR3 protein: CSSSLGGGMPQHF. The CDR3 coding sequence is TGTTCCAGCAGCTTGGGGGGAGGGATGCCCCAGCATTTT.

The rearrangement joins TRBV7-9 to TRBJ1-2, with a possible D match to TRBD1 (6 bases). V dropped 0 bases and J dropped 8 bases, with 13 bases sitting between them. Germline CDR1 is SEHNR and CDR2 is FQNEAQ (reference sequence). The CDR3 is 14 residues long. The CDR3 nucleotides read TGTGCCAGCAGCTTAGCATCAGGGGTCGGAGGCTACACCTTC. Its translation: CASSLASGVGGYTF.